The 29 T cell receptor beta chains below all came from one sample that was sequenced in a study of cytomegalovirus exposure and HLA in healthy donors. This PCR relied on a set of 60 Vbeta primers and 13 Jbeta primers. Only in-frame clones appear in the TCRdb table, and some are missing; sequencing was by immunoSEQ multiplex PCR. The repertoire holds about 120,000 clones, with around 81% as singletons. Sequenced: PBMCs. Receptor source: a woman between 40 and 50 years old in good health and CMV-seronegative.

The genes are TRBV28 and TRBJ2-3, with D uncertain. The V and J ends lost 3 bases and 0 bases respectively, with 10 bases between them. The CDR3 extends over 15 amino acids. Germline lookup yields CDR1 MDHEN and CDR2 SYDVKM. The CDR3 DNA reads TGTGCCAGCAGTTTTACGGGTACTAGCACAGATACGCAGTATTTT. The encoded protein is CASSFTGTSTDTQYF. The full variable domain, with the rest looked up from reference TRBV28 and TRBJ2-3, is DVKVTQSSRYLVKRTGEKVFLECVQDMDHENMFWYRQDPGLGLRLIYFSYDVKMKEKGDIPEGYSVSREKKERFSLILESASTNQTSMYLCASSFTGTSTDTQYFGPGTRLTVL.

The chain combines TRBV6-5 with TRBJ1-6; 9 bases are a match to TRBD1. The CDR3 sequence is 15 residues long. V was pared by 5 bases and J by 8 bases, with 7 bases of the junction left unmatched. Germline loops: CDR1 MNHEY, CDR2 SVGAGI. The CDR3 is CASSPDRGSDSPLHF. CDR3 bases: TGTGCCAGCAGTCCAGACAGGGGGTCGGATTCACCCCTCCACTTT.

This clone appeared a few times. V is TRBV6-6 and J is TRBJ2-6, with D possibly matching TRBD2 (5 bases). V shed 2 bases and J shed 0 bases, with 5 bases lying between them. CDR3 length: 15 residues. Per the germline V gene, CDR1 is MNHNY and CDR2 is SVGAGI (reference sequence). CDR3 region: CASSYDYSGANVLTF. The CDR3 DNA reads TGTGCCAGCAGTTACGACTACTCTGGGGCCAACGTCCTGACTTTC.

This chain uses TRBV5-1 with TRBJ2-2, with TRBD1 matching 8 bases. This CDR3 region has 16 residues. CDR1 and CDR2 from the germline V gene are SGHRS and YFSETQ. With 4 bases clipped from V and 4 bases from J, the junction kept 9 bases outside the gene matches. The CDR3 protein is CASSPGTGVSTGELFF. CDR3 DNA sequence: TGCGCCAGCAGCCCGGGGACAGGAGTCTCCACCGGGGAGCTGTTTTTT. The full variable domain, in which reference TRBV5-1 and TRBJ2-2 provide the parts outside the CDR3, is KAGVTQTPRYLIKTRGQQVTLSCSPISGHRSVSWYQQTPGQGLQFLFEYFSETQRNKGNFPGRFSGRQFSNSRSEMNVSTLELGDSALYLCASSPGTGVSTGELFFGEGSRLTVL.

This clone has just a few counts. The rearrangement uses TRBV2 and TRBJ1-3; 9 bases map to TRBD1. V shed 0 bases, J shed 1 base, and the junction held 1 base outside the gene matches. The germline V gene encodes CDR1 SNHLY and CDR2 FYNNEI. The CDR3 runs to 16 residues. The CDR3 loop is CASSEAGTGSGNTIYF. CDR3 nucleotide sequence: TGTGCCAGCAGTGAAGCTGGGACAGGGTCTGGAAACACCATATATTTT.

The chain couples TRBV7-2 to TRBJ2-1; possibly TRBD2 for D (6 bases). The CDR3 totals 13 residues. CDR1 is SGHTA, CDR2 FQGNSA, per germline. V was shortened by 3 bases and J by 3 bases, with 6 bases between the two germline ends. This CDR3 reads CASSLTSYNEQFF. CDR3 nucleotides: TGTGCCAGCAGCTTGACTAGCTACAATGAGCAGTTCTTC.

In DNA, the CDR3 is TGTGCCAGCAGCCAACTCGAGTGGCCAGGAGGGTGGTATGGCTACACCTTC. Encoded protein: CASSQLEWPGGWYGYTF. J is TRBJ1-2 and V is TRBV14; the D is unclear. Trimming took off 2 bases at V and 5 bases at J, with 21 bases between the two ends. The CDR3 is 17 amino acids. From germline, CDR1 is SGHDN and CDR2 FVKESK.

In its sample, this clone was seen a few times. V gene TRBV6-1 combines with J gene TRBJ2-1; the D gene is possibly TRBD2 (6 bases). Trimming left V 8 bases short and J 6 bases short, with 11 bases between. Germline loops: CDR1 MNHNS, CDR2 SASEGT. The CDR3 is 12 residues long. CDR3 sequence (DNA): TGTGCCAGCCGACTAGTTCTCAATGAGCAGTTCTTC. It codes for CASRLVLNEQFF.

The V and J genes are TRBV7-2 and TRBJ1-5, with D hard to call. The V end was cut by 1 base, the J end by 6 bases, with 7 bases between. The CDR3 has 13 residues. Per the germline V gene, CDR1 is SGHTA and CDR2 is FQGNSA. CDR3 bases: TGTGCCAGCAGCTTAGAAGTGAGTCAGCCCCAGCATTTT. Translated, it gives CASSLEVSQPQHF.

DNA for the CDR3: TGTGCCAGCAGCCAAGATAGCGGGGGGCGCTACGAGCAGTACTTC. Translated, it gives CASSQDSGGRYEQYF. The chain recombines TRBV4-2 with TRBJ2-7, with TRBD2 identical over 10 bases. Germline loops: CDR1 LGHNA, CDR2 YNFKEQ. V lost 0 bases, J lost 3 bases, and 2 bases stayed unmatched. This CDR3 comprises 15 residues.

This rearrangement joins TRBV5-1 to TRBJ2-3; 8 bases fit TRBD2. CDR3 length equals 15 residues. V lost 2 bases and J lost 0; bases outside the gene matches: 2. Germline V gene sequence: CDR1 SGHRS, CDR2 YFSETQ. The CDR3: CASSFTSGSTDTQYF. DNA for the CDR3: TGCGCCAGCAGCTTTACTAGCGGAAGCACAGATACGCAGTATTTT.

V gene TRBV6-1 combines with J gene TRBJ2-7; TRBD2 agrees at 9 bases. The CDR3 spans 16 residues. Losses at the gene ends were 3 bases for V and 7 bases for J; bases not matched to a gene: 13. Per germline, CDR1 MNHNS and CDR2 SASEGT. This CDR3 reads CASSDVGPSGIREQYF. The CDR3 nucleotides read TGTGCCAGCAGTGATGTCGGTCCTAGCGGGATAAGAGAGCAGTACTTC.

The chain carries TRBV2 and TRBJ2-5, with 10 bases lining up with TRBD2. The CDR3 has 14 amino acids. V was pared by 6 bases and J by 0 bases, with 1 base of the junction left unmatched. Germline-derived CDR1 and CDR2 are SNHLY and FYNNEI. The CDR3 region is CASRGLANQETQYF. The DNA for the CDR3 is TGTGCCAGCAGGGGACTAGCGAACCAAGAGACCCAGTACTTC. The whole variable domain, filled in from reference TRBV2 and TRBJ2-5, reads EPEVTQTPSHQVTQMGQEVILRCVPISNHLYFYWYRQILGQKVEFLVSFYNNEISEKSEIFDDQFSVERPDGSNFTLKIRSTKLEDSAMYFCASRGLANQETQYFGPGTRLLVL.

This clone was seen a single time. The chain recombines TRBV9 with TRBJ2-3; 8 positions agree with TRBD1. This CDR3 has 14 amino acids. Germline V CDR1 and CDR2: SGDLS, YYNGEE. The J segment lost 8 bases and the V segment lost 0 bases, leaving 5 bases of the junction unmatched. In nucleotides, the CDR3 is TGTGCCAGCAGCGTAGTTCAGGGGGCCGGTACGCAGTATTTT. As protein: CASSVVQGAGTQYF.

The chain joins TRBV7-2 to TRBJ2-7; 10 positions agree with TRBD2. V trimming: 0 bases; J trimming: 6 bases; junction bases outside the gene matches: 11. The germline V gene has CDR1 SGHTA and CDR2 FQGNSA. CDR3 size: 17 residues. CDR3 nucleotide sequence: TGTGCCAGCAGCTTAGCCCTAGCGGGGGCCTCGGTCGGCGAGCAGTACTTC. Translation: CASSLALAGASVGEQYF.

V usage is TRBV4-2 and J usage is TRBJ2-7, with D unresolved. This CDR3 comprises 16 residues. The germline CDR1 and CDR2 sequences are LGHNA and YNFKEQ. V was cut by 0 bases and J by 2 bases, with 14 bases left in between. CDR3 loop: CASSQDHNQPTYEQYF. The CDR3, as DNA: TGTGCCAGCAGCCAAGATCACAACCAACCAACCTACGAGCAGTACTTC.

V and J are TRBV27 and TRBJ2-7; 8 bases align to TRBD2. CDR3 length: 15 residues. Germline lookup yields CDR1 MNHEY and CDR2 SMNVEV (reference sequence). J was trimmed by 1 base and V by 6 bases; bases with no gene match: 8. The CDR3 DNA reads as TGTGCCAGCAGCCCTGGAGTAGCGGGATCCTACGAGCAGTACTTC. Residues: CASSPGVAGSYEQYF.

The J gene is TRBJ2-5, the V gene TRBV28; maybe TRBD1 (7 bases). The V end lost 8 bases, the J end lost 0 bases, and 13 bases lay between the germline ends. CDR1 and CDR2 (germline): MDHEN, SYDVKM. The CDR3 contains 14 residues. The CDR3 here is CASRGTDNQETQYF. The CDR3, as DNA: TGTGCCAGCCGGGGGACAGACAACCAAGAGACCCAGTACTTC.

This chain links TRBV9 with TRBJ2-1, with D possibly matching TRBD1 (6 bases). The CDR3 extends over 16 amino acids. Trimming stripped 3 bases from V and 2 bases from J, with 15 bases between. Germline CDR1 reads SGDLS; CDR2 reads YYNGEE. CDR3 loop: CASSGGRGNTYNEQFF. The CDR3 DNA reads TGTGCCAGCAGCGGGGGGCGTGGCAATACCTACAATGAGCAGTTCTTC.

This CDR3 is CASSNFGQQETQYF. The CDR3 nucleotides read TGTGCCAGCAGCAACTTCGGACAGCAAGAGACCCAGTACTTC. This chain connects TRBV21-1 to TRBJ2-5; the D call in the table, TRBD1, was not verified against the DNA. TRBV21-1 represents a pseudogene. There are 14 residues in the CDR3.

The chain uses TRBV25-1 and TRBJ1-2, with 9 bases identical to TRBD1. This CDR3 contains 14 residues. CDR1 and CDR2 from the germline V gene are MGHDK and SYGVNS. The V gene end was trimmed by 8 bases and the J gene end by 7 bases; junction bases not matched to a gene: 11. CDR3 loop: CASQLGTGRSGYTF. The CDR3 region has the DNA TGTGCCAGCCAGCTCGGGACAGGGCGAAGTGGCTACACCTTC.

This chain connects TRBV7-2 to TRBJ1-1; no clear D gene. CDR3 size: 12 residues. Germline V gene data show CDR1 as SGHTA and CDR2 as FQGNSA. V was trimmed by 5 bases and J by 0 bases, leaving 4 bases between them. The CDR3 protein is CASSTLNTEAFF. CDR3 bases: TGTGCCAGCAGCACATTGAACACTGAAGCTTTCTTT.

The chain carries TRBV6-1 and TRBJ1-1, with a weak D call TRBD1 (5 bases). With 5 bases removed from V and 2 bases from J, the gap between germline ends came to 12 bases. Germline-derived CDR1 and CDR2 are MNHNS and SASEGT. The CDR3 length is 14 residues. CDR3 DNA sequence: TGTGCCAGCAGTTCTGTAGGGACTAACACTGAAGCTTTCTTT. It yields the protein CASSSVGTNTEAFF.

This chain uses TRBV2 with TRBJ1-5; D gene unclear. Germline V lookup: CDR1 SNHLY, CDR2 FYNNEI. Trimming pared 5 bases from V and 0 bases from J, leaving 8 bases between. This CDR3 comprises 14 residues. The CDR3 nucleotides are TGTGCCAGCAGTAGAGAGGGTAGCAATCAGCCCCAGCATTTT. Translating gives CASSREGSNQPQHF.

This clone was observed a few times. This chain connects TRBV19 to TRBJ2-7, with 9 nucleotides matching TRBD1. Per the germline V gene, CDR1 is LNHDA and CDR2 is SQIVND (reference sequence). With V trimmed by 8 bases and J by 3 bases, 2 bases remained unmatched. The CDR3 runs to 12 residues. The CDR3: CASGDRDYEQYF. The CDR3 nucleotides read TGTGCCAGTGGGGACAGGGACTACGAGCAGTACTTC.

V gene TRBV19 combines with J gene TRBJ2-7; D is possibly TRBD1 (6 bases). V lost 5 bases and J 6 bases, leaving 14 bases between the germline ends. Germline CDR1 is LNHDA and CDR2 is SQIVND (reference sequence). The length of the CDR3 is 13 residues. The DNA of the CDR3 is TGTGCCAGTAGTGTCAGACAGGACCGCGAGCAGTACTTC. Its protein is CASSVRQDREQYF.

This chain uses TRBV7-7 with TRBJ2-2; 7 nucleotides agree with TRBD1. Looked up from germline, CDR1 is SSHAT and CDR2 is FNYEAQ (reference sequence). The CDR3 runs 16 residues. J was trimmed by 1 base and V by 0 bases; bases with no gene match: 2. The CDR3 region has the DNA TGTGCCAGCAGCTTAGCTCGGGACAGGAACACCGGGGAGCTGTTTTTT. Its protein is CASSLARDRNTGELFF.

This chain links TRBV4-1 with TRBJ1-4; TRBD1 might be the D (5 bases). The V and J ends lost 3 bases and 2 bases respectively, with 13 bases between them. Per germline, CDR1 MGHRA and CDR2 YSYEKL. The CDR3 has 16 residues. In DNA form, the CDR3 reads TGCGCCAGCAGCCAGGGGGAGGGGTTGACTAATGAAAAACTGTTTTTT. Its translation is CASSQGEGLTNEKLFF.

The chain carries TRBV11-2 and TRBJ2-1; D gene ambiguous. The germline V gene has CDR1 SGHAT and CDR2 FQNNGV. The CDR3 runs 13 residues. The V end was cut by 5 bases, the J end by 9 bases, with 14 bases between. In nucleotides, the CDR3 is TGTGCCAGCAGCGCCAATGAGGAACGTGAGCAGTTCTTC. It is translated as CASSANEEREQFF.